This TCR beta chain stems from a study of blood T cell repertoires in COVID-19. There are 15 residues in the CDR3. From germline, CDR1 is DFQATT and CDR2 SNEGSKA (reference sequence). Trimming removed 6 bases from V and 2 bases from J; junction bases left unmatched: 7. Measured with immunoSEQ multiplex PCR; TCRdb has only the in-frame clones, and not every one. Here the sample spans 250,000 to 300,000 clones, 88% being singletons. The chain couples TRBV20-1 to TRBJ2-2, with 9 bases that match TRBD2. The receptor comes from a woman aged 55 to 70 in a cohort exposed to, infected with or recovered from COVID-19 (not recorded which). Material for sequencing was PBMCs or T cells enriched from blood (not recorded which). CDR3 in DNA: TGCAGTGCCAGTAGACTAGCGGCTAACACCGGGGAGCTGTTTTTT. Its protein product is CSASRLAANTGELFF.